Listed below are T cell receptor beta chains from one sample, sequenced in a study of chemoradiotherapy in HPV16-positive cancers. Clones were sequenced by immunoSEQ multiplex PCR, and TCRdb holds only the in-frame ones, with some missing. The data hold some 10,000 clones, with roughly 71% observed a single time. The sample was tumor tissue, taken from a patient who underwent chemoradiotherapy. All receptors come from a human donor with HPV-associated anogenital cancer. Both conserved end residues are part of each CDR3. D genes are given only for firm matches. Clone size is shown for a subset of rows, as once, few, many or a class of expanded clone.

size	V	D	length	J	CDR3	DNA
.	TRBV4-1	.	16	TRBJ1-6	CASSQDTGRLNSPLHF	TGCGCCAGCAGCCAAGATACTGGACGGCTAAATTCACCCCTCCACTTT
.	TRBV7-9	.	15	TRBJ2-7	CASSQERGNSYEQYF	TGTGCCAGCAGCCAAGAACGCGGAAACTCCTACGAGCAGTACTTC
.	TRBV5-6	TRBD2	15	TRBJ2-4	CASSPAGAAKNIQYF	TGTGCCAGCAGCCCAGCGGGAGCGGCCAAAAACATTCAGTACTTC
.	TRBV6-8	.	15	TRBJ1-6	CASSCLGGRNSPLHF	TGTGCCAGCAGCTGCCTAGGGGGACGCAATTCACCCCTCCACTTT
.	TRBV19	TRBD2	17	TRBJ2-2	CASSIVWTSGNTGELFF	TGTGCCAGTAGTATAGTATGGACTAGCGGAAACACCGGGGAGCTGTTTTTT
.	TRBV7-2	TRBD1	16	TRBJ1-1	CASSFYGTALGTEAFF	TGTGCCAGCAGCTTTTACGGGACAGCATTGGGCACTGAAGCTTTCTTT
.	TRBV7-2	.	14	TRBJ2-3	CASMERGLSDTQYF	TGTGCCAGCATGGAACGGGGGCTCTCAGATACGCAGTATTTT
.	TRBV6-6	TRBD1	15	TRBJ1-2	CASSPGTGKGYGYTF	TGTGCCAGCAGCCCCGGGACAGGGAAAGGCTATGGCTACACCTTC
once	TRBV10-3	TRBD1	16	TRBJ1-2	CAITKSPGQLQGGYTF	TGTGCCATCACCAAGTCGCCGGGACAGCTTCAAGGGGGCTACACCTTC
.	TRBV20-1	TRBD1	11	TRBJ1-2	CSAQTGPGYTF	TGCAGTGCGCAGACAGGGCCCGGCTACACCTTC
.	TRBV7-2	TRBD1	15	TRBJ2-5	CASSQDRGYQETQYF	TGTGCCAGCAGTCAGGACAGGGGGTACCAAGAGACCCAGTACTTC
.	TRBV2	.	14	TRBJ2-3	CANQEGSSTDTQYF	TGTGCCAACCAGGAGGGCAGTAGCACAGATACGCAGTATTTT
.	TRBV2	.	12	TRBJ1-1	CAVQGSGTEAFF	TGTGCCGTCCAAGGAAGCGGCACTGAAGCTTTCTTT
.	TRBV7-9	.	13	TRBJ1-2	CASSSHGTYGYTF	TGTGCCAGCAGCTCACACGGGACGTATGGCTACACCTTC
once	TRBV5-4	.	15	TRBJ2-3	CASSFPPGITDTQYF	TGTGCCAGCAGCTTCCCCCCCGGGATCACAGATACGCAGTATTTT
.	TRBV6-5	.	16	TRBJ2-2	CASSYSVGVGTGELFF	TGTGCCAGCAGTTACTCGGTGGGAGTAGGAACCGGGGAGCTGTTTTTT
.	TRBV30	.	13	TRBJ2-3	CAWSVGLGDTQYF	TGTGCCTGGAGTGTGGGGCTAGGAGATACGCAGTATTTT
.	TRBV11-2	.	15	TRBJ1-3	CASSLYGGSGNTIYF	TGTGCCAGCAGCTTATATGGGGGATCCGGAAACACCATATATTTT
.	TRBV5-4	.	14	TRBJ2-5	CASSHPGEEETQYF	TGTGCCAGCTCCCACCCCGGGGAGGAAGAGACCCAGTACTTC
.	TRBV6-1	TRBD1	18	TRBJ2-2	CASSEWRAGGRNTGELFF	TGTGCCAGCAGTGAATGGAGGGCAGGGGGCAGAAACACCGGGGAGCTGTTTTTT
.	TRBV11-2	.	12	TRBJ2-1	CASSLAGYEQFF	TGTGCCAGCAGCTTAGCGGGTTATGAGCAGTTCTTC
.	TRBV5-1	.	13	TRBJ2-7	CASSPDSPLEQYF	TGCGCCAGCAGCCCGGACAGCCCCCTGGAGCAGTACTTC
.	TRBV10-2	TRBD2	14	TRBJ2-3	CASSLAGVTDTQYF	TGCGCCAGCAGTCTAGCGGGAGTAACAGATACGCAGTATTTT
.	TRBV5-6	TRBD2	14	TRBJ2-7	CASEPSGGPYEQYF	TGTGCCAGTGAGCCTAGCGGAGGCCCCTACGAGCAGTACTTC
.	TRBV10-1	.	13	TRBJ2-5	CASSPGVQETQYF	TGCGCCAGCAGCCCGGGGGTACAAGAGACCCAGTACTTC
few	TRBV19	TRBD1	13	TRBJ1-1	CASSRGRVAEAFF	TGTGCCAGTAGCAGGGGGAGGGTGGCTGAAGCTTTCTTT
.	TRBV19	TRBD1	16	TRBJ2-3	CASNSGTGIGTDTQYF	TGTGCCAGTAATTCCGGGACAGGGATAGGCACAGATACGCAGTATTTT
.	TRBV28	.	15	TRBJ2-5	CASSFLGARGETQYF	TGTGCCAGCAGTTTCTTGGGGGCCAGGGGAGAGACCCAGTACTTC
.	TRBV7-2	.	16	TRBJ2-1	CASSLEVGANVNEQFF	TGTGCCAGCAGCTTAGAGGTGGGGGCCAATGTGAATGAGCAGTTCTTC